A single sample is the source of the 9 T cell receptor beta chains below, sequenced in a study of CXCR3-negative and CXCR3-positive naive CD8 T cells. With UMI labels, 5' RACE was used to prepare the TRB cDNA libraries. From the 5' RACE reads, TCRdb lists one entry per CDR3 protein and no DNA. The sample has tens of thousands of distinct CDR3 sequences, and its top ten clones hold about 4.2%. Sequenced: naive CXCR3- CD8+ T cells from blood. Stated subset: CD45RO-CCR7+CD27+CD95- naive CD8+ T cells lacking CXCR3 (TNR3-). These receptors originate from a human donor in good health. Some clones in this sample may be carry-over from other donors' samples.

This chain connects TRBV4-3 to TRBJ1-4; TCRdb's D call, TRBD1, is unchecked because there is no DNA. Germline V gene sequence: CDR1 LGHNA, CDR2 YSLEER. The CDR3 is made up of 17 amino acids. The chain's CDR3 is CASSQEVIREGDEKLFF.

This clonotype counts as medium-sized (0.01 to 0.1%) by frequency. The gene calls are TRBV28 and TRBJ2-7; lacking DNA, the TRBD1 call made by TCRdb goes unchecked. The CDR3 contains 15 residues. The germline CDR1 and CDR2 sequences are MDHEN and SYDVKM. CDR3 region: CASSLISGASYEQYF.

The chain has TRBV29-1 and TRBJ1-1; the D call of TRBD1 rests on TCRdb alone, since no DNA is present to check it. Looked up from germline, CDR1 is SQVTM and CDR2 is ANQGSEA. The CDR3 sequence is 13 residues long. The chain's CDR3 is CSVLPGARTEAFF. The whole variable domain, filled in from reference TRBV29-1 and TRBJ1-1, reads SAVISQKPSRDICQRGTSLTIQCQVDSQVTMMFWYRQQPGQSLTLIATANQGSEATYESGFVIDKFPISRPNLTFSTLTVSNMSPEDSSIYLCSVLPGARTEAFFGQGTRLTVV.

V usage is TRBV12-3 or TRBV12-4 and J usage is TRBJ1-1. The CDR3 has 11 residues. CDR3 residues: CATGVGTEAFF.

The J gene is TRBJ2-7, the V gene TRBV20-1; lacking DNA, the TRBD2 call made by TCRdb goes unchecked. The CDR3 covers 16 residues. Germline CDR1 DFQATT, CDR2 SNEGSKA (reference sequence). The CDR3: CSARGPPAGPTYEQYF.

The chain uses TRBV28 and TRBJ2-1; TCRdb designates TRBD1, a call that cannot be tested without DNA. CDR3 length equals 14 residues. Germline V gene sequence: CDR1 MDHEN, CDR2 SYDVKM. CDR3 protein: CASSLPGWVNEQFF.

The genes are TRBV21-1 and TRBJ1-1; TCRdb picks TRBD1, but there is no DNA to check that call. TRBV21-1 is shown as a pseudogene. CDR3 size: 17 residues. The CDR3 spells CASSPNRKGGPNTEAFF.

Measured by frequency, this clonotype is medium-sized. CDR3: CASSLREAYNEQFF. The J gene is TRBJ2-1, the V gene TRBV11-3; TCRdb picks TRBD2, but there is no DNA to check that call. Germline CDR1 and CDR2: SGHNT and YENEEA. The CDR3 sequence is 14 residues long.

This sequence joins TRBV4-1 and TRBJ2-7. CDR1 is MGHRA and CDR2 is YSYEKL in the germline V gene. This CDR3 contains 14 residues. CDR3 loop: CASSQPWGRGEQYF.